Sequencing of this T cell receptor (beta chain) was carried out in a study of metastatic and nonmetastatic thyroid tumors. Overall study context: Repertoire comparisons spanned blood and tumor or nodule tissue from malignant and benign thyroid patients. Findings and caveats of the study: Malignant thyroid tumors reportedly exceeded benign nodules significantly in TCR beta diversity, with the difference appearing in blood and tumor.

This clone has a handful of counts. Its target is not known. In the original analysis: What underpinned the distant-metastasis classifier for papillary thyroid cancer was the set of CDR3 differences across clinicopathological groups. With MiXCR, TCRdb called clones anew from the PCR reads. None of the V and J calls come from the authors' own analysis; TCRdb made them. Among around 23,000 clones listed, approximately 28% were seen once. V was pared by 6 bases and J by 7 bases, with 12 bases between. The CDR3 sequence is 13 residues long. CDR1 and CDR2 from the germline V gene are MNHNS and SASEGT. Each patient came to thyroid surgery without any prior treatment (of any kind).

This sequence originates from a male donor with papillary thyroid cancer or a benign thyroid nodule (not recorded which). Some clones in this sample may be carry-over from other donors' samples. Sequenced input: tumor tissue. This chain uses TRBV6-1 with TRBJ1-4; D is ambiguous. CDR3 nucleotide sequence: TGTGCCAGCAGCGAGATGGTTTTTGAAAAACTGTTTTTT. It encodes CASSEMVFEKLFF.